These 7 T cell receptor beta chains were sequenced from one sample in a study of blood T cell repertoires in COVID-19. The assay was immunoSEQ multiplex PCR, and TCRdb's table has in-frame clones only and misses some. This table has 130,000 to 150,000 clones, 84% appearing once. The source material was PBMCs or T cells enriched from blood (not recorded which). The source of these receptors is a man in his forties with acute COVID-19.

The V call is TRBV4-1, the J call TRBJ1-4; TRBD1 might be the D (5 bases). The CDR3 loop spans 13 amino acids. V was cut by 4 bases and J by 8 bases, with 11 bases left in between. Per germline, CDR1 MGHRA and CDR2 YSYEKL. This CDR3 is CASSPLRGEKLFF. In DNA form, the CDR3 reads TGCGCCAGCAGCCCGCTTAGGGGCGAAAAACTGTTTTTT.

This clone was counted a single time. In nucleotides, the CDR3 is TGTGCCAGCAGCCAAGTTTCGACAGCCGGCCAAGAGACCCAGTACTTC. Translated, it gives CASSQVSTAGQETQYF. The rearrangement links TRBV4-2 to TRBJ2-5, with D possibly TRBD1 on 5 matching bases. Trimming cost V 1 base and J 1 base, with 13 bases left between them. From germline, CDR1 is LGHNA and CDR2 YNFKEQ. The CDR3 runs to 16 residues.

This clone was detected only a few times. The chain carries TRBV28 and TRBJ2-2, with a possible D match to TRBD1 (5 bases). Trimming pared 5 bases from V and 0 bases from J, leaving 10 bases between. Germline V gene data show CDR1 as MDHEN and CDR2 as SYDVKM. The CDR3 has 15 residues. CDR3 nucleotides: TGTGCCAGCAGTCCTGACAGTGCGAACACCGGGGAGCTGTTTTTT. Amino acid sequence: CASSPDSANTGELFF. Together with reference TRBV28 and TRBJ2-2, the CDR3 gives the full variable domain: DVKVTQSSRYLVKRTGEKVFLECVQDMDHENMFWYRQDPGLGLRLIYFSYDVKMKEKGDIPEGYSVSREKKERFSLILESASTNQTSMYLCASSPDSANTGELFFGEGSRLTVL.

The chain combines TRBV28 with TRBJ2-7, with 8 bases fitting TRBD2. This CDR3 has 14 amino acids. CDR1 is MDHEN, CDR2 SYDVKM, per germline. V gave up 5 bases and J gave up 7 bases; unmatched junction bases: 10. The CDR3 loop is CASSPYAGGREQYF. The CDR3 bases are TGTGCCAGCAGTCCGTACGCGGGAGGTAGAGAGCAGTACTTC.

This rearrangement joins TRBV24-1 to TRBJ1-2, with D maybe TRBD1 (6 bases). The V end lost 6 bases, the J end lost 5 bases, and 12 bases lay between the germline ends. CDR1 and CDR2 (germline): KGHDR, SFDVKD. The CDR3 is 13 residues long. Here the CDR3 DNA reads TGTGCCACCAGTCGACAGGAGTGGTATGGCTACACCTTC. As protein: CATSRQEWYGYTF.

This clone showed up just a few times. The rearrangement uses TRBV25-1 and TRBJ1-2; D is uncertain. CDR1 is MGHDK and CDR2 is SYGVNS in the germline V gene. V was clipped by 3 bases and J by 7 bases, with 12 bases between them. The CDR3 runs to 13 residues. The CDR3 spells CASSDYEGIGYTF. The CDR3 coding sequence is TGTGCCAGCAGTGATTACGAGGGAATTGGCTACACCTTC.

The genes are TRBV18 and TRBJ1-6; D not certain. With 5 bases removed from V and 6 bases from J, the gap between germline ends came to 23 bases. This CDR3 is built from 18 residues. Germline CDR1 reads KGHSH; CDR2 reads LQKENI. This CDR3 reads CASSSSGRSGSVNSPLHF. The CDR3 region has the DNA TGTGCCAGCTCATCCTCCGGGAGATCCGGATCAGTTAATTCACCCCTCCACTTT.